One T cell receptor (beta chain) is described in this entry. Its antigen specificity is not known. Base-call qualities are not available, and no considerably larger clone is one nucleotide away. The data are from a study of neoadjuvant nivolumab and ipilimumab in lung cancer (dated by TCRdb to the early 2020s). With regard to the full study: In the NEOSTAR trial, nivolumab was administered intravenously at 3 mg/kg on days 1, 15 and 29, and the combination arm also received ipilimumab 1 mg/kg on day 1 only. The study compared TCR repertoires in pretherapy (baseline) peripheral blood with TCR repertoires in tumors resected at surgery after neoadjuvant immune checkpoint blockade. Matched pretherapy and resected tumor pairs were analyzed for seven patients, of whom four received nivolumab and three received nivolumab plus ipilimumab. Of the roughly 43 patients with operable NSCLC treated in the trial, some 23 were randomized to nivolumab monotherapy and roughly 21 to nivolumab plus ipilimumab. The primary endpoint of the trial was the rate of major pathologic response (MPR) in the intention-to-treat population of each study arm. General findings and caveats noted by the study authors: A small number of samples was subjected to TCR sequencing. A positive correlation was observed between pretherapy blood TCR richness and richness in tumors resected after neoadjuvant therapy (Spearman R = 0.82). There was no significant correlation between TCR clonality and pathologic tumor regression, and just a single major-pathologic-response sample was available for the clonality-regression analysis. From pretherapy to surgery, tumor T-cell richness and clonality went up in three of three dual-therapy tumors, versus only two of four nivolumab-treated tumors. TCR richness and clonality were greater in resected tumors than in tumor-adjacent uninvolved lung, and increases were seen in more dual-therapy-treated tumors.

The time point label, as the study defines it: pretherapy, before neoadjuvant immune checkpoint inhibitors. Samples were obtained from the phase 2 randomized NEOSTAR trial, in which neoadjuvant nivolumab or nivolumab plus ipilimumab followed by surgery was tested in operable NSCLC. The cysteine opens and the phenylalanine closes a CDR3 of 14 amino acids. Only CDR3 DNA remains: 42 bases, in frame from the first base. Deletion took 7 bases off V and 5 bases off J, with a span of 14 bases between the germline ends. Sequences WSHSY (CDR1) and SAAADI (CDR2) are obtained from the germline V gene. Preparation of the library involved the immunoSEQ multiplex PCR assay. Per the authors' processing: Repertoires were summarized by richness and clonality, and significantly expanded and contracted clones were identified between pre- and post-therapy samples. The table was pulled from immuneACCESS by TCRdb, which kept in-frame rearrangements only. Such tables lose some clones; where checked, under half of the loss comes from unresolved V genes, and the rest has no known cause. The V and J calls and the clone size are those of that table, but D and trimming were determined from the DNA. The table for this sample lists tens of thousands of clones; around 88% of them were counted only once. The ten largest account for 3.7% of the sample.

The specimen was blood, collected before neoadjuvant nivolumab, alone or with ipilimumab. The chain uses TRBV10-2 and TRBJ2-2; TRBD2 might be the D gene, on 5 matching bases. The receptor was derived from an adult with non-small cell lung cancer. Some clones in this sample may be carry-over from other donors' samples. Here the CDR3 is given as CASTPLVTTGELFF. The DNA sequence is TGCGCCAGCACTCCACTAGTTACTACCGGGGAGCTGTTTTTT.